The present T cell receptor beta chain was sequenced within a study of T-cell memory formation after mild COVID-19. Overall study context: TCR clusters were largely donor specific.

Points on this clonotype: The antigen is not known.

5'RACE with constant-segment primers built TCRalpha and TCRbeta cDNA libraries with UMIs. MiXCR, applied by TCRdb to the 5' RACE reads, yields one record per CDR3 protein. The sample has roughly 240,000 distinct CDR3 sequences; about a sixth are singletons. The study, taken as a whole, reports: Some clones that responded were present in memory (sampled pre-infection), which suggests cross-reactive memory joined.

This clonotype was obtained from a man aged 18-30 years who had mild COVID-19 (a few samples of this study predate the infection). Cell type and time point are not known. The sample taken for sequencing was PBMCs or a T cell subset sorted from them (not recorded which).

The CDR3 nucleotides are TGTGCCAGCAGCTTAGTGGCCCATTCCTACGAGCAGTACTTC. This translates into CASSLVAHSYEQYF. The chain joins TRBV7-9 to TRBJ2-7, with D hard to call. Trimming removed 1 base from V and 1 base from J, with 8 bases in between. Germline V gene lookup returns CDR1 SEHNR and CDR2 FQNEAQ (reference sequence). There are 14 residues in the CDR3. The full variable domain, with the rest looked up from reference TRBV7-9 and TRBJ2-7, is DTGVSQNPRHKITKRGQNVTFRCDPISEHNRLYWYRQTLGQGPEFLTYFQNEAQLEKSRLLSDRFSAERPKGSFSTLEIQRTEQGDSAMYLCASSLVAHSYEQYFGPGTRLTVT.